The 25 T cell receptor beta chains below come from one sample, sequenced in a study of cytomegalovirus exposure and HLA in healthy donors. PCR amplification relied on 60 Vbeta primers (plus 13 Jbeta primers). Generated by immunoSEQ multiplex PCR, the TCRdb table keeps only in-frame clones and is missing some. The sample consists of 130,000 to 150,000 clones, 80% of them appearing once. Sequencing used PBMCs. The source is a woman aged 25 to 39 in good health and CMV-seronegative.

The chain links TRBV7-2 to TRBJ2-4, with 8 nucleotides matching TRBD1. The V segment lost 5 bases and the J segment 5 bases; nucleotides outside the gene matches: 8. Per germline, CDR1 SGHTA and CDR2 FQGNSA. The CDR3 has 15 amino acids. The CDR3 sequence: CASSPSPGQENIQYF. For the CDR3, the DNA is TGTGCCAGCAGCCCAAGCCCGGGACAGGAAAACATTCAGTACTTC. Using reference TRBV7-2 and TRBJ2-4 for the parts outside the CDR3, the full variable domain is GAGVSQSPSNKVTEKGKDVELRCDPISGHTALYWYRQSLGQGLEFLIYFQGNSAPDKSGLPSDRFSAERTGGSVSTLTIQRTQQEDSAVYLCASSPSPGQENIQYFGAGTRLSVL.

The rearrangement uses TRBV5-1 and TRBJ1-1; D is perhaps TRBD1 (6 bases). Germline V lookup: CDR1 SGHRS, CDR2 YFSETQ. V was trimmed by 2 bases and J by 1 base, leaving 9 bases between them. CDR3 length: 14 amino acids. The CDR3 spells CASSFTRGNTEAFF. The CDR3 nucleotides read TGCGCCAGCAGCTTTACCAGGGGGAACACTGAAGCTTTCTTT.

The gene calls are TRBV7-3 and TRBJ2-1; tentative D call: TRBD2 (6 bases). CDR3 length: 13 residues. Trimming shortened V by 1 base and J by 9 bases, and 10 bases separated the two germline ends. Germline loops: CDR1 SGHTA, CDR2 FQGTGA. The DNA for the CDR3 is TGTGCCAGCAGCTTAAAGTTCGGGGGTGAGCAGTTCTTC. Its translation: CASSLKFGGEQFF.

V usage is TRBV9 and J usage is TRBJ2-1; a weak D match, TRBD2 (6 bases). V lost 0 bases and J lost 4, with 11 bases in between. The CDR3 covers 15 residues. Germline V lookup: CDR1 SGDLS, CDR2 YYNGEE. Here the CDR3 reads CASSVGASEYNEQFF. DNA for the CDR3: TGTGCCAGCAGCGTAGGGGCTAGCGAATACAATGAGCAGTTCTTC.

The CDR3 DNA reads as TGTGCCAGCTCACCAAGACAGGGTTTACCCTACGAGCAGTACTTC. Translated: CASSPRQGLPYEQYF. The rearrangement links TRBV18 to TRBJ2-7; 7 bases match TRBD1. CDR3 length equals 15 residues. With 2 bases clipped from V and 2 bases from J, the junction kept 6 bases outside the gene matches. Germline V gene sequence: CDR1 KGHSH, CDR2 LQKENI.

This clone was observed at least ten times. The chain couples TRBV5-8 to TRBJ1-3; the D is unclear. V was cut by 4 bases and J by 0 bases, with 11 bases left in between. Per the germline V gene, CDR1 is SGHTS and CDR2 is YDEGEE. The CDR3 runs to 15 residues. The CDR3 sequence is CASSHPGYSGNTIYF. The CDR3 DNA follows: TGTGCCAGCAGCCACCCGGGATACTCTGGAAACACCATATATTTT.

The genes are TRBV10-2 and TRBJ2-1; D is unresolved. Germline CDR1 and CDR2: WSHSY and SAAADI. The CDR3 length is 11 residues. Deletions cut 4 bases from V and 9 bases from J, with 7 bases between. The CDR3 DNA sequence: TGCGCCAGCAGTGTAGTGGTTGAGCAGTTCTTC. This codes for CASSVVVEQFF.

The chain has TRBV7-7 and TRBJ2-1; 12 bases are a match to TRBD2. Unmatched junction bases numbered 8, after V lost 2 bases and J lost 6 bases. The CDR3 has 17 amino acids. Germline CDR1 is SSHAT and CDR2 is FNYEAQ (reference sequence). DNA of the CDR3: TGTGCCAGCAGCTTACGCCCTAGCGGGAGGGTGGGCAATGAGCAGTTCTTC. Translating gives CASSLRPSGRVGNEQFF.

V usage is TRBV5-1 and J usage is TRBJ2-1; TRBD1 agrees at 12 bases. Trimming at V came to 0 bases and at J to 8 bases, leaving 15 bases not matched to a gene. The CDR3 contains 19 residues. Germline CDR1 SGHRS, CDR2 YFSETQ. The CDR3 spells CASSLEGQGARTYWDEQFF. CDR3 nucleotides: TGCGCCAGCAGCTTGGAGGGACAGGGGGCGCGCACTTACTGGGATGAGCAGTTCTTC.

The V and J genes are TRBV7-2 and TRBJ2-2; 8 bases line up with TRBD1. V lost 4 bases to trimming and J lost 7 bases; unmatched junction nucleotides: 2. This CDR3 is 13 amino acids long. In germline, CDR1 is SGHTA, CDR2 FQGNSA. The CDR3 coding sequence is TGTGCCAGCAGCTCCGGGACAGGCGGGGAGCTGTTTTTT. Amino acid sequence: CASSSGTGGELFF.

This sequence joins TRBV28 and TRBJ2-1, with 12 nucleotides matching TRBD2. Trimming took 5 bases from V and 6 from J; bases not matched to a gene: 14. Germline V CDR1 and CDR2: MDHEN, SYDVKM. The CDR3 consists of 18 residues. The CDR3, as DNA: TGTGCCAGCAGTCCAGTGACTAGCGGGAGAATTTTAGGCAATGAGCAGTTCTTC. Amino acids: CASSPVTSGRILGNEQFF.

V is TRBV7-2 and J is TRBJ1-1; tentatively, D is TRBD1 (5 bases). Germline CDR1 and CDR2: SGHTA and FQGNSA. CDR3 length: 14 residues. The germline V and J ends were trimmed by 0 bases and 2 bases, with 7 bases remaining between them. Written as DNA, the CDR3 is TGTGCCAGCAGCTTAGCAGGGGTTAACACTGAAGCTTTCTTT. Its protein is CASSLAGVNTEAFF. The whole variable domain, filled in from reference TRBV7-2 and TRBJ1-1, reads GAGVSQSPSNKVTEKGKDVELRCDPISGHTALYWYRQSLGQGLEFLIYFQGNSAPDKSGLPSDRFSAERTGGSVSTLTIQRTQQEDSAVYLCASSLAGVNTEAFFGQGTRLTVV.

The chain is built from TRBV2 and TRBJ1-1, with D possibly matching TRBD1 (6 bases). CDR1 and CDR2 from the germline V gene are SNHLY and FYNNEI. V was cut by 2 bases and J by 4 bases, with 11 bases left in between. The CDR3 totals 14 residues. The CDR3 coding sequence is TGTGCCAGCAGTGAATGGGGGCCTACCACTGAAGCTTTCTTT. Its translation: CASSEWGPTTEAFF.

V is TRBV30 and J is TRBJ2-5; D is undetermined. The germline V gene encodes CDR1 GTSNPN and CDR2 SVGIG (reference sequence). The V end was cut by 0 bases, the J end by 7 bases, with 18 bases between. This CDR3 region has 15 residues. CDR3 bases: TGTGCCTGGAGTGTAGGTCGATCACAGACCGGGACCCAGTACTTC. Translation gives CAWSVGRSQTGTQYF. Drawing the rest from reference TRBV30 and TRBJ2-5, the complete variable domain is SQTIHQWPATLVQPVGSPLSLECTVEGTSNPNLYWYRQAAGRGLQLLFYSVGIGQISSEVPQNLSASRPQDRQFILSSKKLLLSDSGFYLCAWSVGRSQTGTQYFGPGTRLLVL.

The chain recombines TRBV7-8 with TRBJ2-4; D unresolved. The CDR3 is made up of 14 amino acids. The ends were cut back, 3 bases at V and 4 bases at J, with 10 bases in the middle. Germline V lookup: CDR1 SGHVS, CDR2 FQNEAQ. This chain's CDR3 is CASSFRSLKNIQYF. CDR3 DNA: TGTGCCAGCAGCTTCCGGAGTTTGAAAAACATTCAGTACTTC. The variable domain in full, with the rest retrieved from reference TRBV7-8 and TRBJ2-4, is GAGVSQSPRYKVAKRGQDVALRCDPISGHVSLFWYQQALGQGPEFLTYFQNEAQLDKSGLPSDRFFAERPEGSVSTLKIQRTQQEDSAVYLCASSFRSLKNIQYFGAGTRLSVL.

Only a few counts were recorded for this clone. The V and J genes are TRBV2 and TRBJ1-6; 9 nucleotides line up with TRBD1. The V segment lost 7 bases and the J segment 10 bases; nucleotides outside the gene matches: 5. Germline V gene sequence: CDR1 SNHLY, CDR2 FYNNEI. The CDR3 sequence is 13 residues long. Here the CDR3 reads CASTGQGRSPLHF. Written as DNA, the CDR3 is TGTGCCAGCACTGGACAGGGGAGATCACCCCTCCACTTT.

The CDR3 sequence is CASSPGQGEGAQHF. In DNA, the CDR3 is TGTGCCAGCTCACCAGGACAGGGGGAGGGCGCCCAGCATTTT. This sequence joins TRBV18 and TRBJ1-5; 10 nucleotides agree with TRBD1. There are 14 residues in the CDR3. V lost 2 bases, J lost 11 bases, and 6 bases stayed unmatched. Looked up from germline, CDR1 is KGHSH and CDR2 is LQKENI.

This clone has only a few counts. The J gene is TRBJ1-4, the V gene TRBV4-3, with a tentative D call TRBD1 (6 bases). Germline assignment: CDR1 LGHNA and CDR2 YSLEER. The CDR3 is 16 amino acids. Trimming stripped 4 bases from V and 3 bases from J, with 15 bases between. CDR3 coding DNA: TGCGCCAGCAGCCGAGAACCCAGGGGACCTAATGAAAAACTGTTTTTT. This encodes CASSREPRGPNEKLFF.

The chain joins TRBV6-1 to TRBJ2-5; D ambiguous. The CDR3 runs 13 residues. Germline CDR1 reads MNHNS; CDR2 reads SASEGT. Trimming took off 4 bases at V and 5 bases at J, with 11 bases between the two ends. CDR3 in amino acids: CASSVPPMETQYF. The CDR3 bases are TGTGCCAGCAGTGTCCCCCCTATGGAGACCCAGTACTTC.

CDR3 sequence: CASSYARDGYTF. CDR3 coding DNA: TGTGCCAGCAGTTACGCCAGGGATGGCTACACCTTC. The rearrangement links TRBV6-6 to TRBJ1-2, with a possible D match to TRBD1 (5 bases). Trimming stripped 2 bases from V and 6 bases from J, with 7 bases between. Germline lookup yields CDR1 MNHNY and CDR2 SVGAGI (reference sequence). The CDR3 totals 12 residues.

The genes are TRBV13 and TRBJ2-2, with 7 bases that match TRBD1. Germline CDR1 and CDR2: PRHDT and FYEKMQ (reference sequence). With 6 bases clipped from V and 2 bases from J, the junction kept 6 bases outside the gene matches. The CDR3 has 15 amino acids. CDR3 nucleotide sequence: TGTGCCAGCAGAGGACAGGACCTTAACACCGGGGAGCTGTTTTTT. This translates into CASRGQDLNTGELFF.

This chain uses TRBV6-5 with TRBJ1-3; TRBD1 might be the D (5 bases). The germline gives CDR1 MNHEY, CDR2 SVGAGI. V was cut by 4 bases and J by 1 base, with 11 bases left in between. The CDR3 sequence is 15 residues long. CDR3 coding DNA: TGTGCCAGCAGTTTCTCTCAGGGATCTGGAAACACCATATATTTT. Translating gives CASSFSQGSGNTIYF.

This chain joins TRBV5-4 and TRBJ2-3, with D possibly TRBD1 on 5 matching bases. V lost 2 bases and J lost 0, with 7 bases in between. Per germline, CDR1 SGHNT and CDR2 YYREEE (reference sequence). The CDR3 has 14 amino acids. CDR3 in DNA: TGTGCCAGCAGCTTCCAGGGAAGCACAGATACGCAGTATTTT. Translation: CASSFQGSTDTQYF.

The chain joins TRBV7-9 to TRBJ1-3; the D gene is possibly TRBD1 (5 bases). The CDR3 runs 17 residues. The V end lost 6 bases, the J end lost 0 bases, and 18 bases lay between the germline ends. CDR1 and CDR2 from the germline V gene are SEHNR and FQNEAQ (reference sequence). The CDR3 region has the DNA TGTGCCAGCAGTTTTAAGGGGAAGGAGGGCTCTGGAAACACCATATATTTT. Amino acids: CASSFKGKEGSGNTIYF. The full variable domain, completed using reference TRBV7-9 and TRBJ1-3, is DTGVSQNPRHKITKRGQNVTFRCDPISEHNRLYWYRQTLGQGPEFLTYFQNEAQLEKSRLLSDRFSAERPKGSFSTLEIQRTEQGDSAMYLCASSFKGKEGSGNTIYFGEGSWLTVV.

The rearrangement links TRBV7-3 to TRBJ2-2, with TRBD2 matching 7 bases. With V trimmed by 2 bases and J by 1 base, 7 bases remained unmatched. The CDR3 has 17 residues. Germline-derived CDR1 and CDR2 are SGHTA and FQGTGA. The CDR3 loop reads CASSLDGGSGNTGELFF. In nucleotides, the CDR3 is TGTGCCAGCAGCTTAGACGGCGGGAGTGGGAACACCGGGGAGCTGTTTTTT.